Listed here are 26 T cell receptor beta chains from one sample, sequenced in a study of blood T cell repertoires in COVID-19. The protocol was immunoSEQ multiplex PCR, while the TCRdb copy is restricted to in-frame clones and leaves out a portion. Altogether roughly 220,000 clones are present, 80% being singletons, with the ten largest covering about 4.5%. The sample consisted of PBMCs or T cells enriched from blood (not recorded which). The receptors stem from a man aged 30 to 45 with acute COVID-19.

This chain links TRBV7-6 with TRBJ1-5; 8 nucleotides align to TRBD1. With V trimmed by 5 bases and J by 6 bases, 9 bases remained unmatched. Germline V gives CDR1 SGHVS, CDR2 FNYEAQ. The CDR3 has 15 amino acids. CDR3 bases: TGTGCCAGCAGCCCAGGACAGGGAAGTGGTCAGCCCCAGCATTTT. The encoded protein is CASSPGQGSGQPQHF.

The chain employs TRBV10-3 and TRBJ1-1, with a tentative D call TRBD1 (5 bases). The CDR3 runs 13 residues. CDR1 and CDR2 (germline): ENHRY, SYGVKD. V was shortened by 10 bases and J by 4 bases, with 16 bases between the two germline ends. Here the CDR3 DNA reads TGTGCCACCAGCCGGCAGGGCAGCACTGAAGCTTTCTTT. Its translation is CATSRQGSTEAFF.

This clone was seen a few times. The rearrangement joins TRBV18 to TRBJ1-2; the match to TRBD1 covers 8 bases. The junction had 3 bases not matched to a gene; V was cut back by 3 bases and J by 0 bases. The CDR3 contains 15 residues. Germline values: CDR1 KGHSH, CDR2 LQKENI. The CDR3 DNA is TGTGCCAGCTCACCGGGACAGGCCACTAACTATGGCTACACCTTC. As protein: CASSPGQATNYGYTF.

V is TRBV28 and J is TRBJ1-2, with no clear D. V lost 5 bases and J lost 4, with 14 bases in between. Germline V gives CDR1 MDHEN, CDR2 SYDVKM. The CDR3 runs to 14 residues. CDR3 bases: TGTGCCAGCAGTCCCCCAGCGGGCTTCTATGGCTACACCTTC. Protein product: CASSPPAGFYGYTF.

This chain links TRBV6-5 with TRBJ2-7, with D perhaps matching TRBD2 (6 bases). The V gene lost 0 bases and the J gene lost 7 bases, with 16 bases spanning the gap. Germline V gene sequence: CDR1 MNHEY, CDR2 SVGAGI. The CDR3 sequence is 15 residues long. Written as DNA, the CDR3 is TGTGCCAGCAGTTACTCATCCGGCAGGGCGGGGGAGCAGTACTTC. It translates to CASSYSSGRAGEQYF.

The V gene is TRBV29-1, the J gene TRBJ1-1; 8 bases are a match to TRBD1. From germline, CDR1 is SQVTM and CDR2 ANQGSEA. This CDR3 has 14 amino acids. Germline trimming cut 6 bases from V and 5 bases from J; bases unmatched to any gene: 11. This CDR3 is CSVVQQGVFTEAFF. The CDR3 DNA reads TGCAGCGTCGTCCAACAGGGGGTGTTTACTGAAGCTTTCTTT.

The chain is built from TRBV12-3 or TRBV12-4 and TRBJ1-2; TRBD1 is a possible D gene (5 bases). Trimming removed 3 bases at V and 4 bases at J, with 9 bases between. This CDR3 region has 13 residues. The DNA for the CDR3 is TGTGCCAGCAGTTTGAGACAGCCCTATGGCTACACCTTC. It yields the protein CASSLRQPYGYTF.

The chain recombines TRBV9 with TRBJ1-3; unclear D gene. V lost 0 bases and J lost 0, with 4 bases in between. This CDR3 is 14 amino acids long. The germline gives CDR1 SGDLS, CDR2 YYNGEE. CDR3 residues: CASSVAGSGNTIYF. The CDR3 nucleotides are TGTGCCAGCAGCGTAGCAGGCTCTGGAAACACCATATATTTT.

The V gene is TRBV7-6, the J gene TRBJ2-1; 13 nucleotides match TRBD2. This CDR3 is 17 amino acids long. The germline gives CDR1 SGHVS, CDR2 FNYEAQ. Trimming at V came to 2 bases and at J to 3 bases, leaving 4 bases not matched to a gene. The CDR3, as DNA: TGTGCCAGCAGCTTAACAACTAGCGGGGGGGTCTACAATGAGCAGTTCTTC. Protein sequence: CASSLTTSGGVYNEQFF.

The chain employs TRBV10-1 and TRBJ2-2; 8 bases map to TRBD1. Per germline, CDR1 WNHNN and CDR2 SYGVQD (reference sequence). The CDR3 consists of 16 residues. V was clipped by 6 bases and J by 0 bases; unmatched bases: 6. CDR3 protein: CASSSGGRSNTGELFF. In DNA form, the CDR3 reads TGCGCCAGCAGCTCAGGGGGCAGGTCGAACACCGGGGAGCTGTTTTTT.

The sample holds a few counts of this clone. This CDR3 reads CASSQDLADTQYF. The CDR3, as DNA: TGTGCCAGCAGCCAAGATCTAGCAGATACGCAGTATTTT. The chain carries TRBV4-2 and TRBJ2-3, with D unclear. Germline values: CDR1 LGHNA, CDR2 YNFKEQ. There are 13 residues in the CDR3. V was trimmed by 0 bases and J by 4 bases, leaving 5 bases between them.

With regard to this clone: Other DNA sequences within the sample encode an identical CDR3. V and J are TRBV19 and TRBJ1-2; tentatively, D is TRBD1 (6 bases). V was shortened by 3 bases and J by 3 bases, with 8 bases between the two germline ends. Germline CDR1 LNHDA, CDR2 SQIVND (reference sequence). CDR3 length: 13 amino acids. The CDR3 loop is CASSINRDYGYTF. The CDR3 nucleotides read TGTGCCAGTAGTATCAACAGGGACTATGGCTACACCTTC. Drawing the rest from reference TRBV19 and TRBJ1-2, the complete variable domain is DGGITQSPKYLFRKEGQNVTLSCEQNLNHDAMYWYRQDPGQGLRLIYYSQIVNDFQKGDIAEGYSVSREKKESFPLTVTSAQKNPTAFYLCASSINRDYGYTFGSGTRLTVV.

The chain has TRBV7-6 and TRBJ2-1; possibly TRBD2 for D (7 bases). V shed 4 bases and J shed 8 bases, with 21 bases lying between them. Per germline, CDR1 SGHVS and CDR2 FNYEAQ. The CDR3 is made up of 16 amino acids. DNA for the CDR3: TGTGCCAGCAGCTCCCTAGGGGGGGCCGTCCGATATGAGCAGTTCTTC. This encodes CASSSLGGAVRYEQFF.

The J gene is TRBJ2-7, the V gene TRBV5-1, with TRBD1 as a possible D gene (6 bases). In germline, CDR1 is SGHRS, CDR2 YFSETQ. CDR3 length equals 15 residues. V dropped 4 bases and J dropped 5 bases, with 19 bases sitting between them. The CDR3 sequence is CASSPTGMGVDEQYF. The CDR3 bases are TGCGCCAGCAGCCCCACAGGGATGGGGGTCGACGAGCAGTACTTC.

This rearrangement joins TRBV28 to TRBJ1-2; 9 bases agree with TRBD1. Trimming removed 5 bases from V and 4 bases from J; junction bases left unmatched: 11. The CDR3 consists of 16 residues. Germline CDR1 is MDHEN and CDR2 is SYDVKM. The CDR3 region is CASSPPGTGSSYGYTF. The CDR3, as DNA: TGTGCCAGCAGTCCCCCCGGGACAGGGAGTAGCTATGGCTACACCTTC.

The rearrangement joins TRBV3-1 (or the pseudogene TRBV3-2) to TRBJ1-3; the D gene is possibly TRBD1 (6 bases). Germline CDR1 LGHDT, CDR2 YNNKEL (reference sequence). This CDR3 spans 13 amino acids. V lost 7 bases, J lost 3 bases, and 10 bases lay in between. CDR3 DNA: TGTGCCAGCACAGGGGAGTTTGGAAACACCATATATTTT. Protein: CASTGEFGNTIYF.

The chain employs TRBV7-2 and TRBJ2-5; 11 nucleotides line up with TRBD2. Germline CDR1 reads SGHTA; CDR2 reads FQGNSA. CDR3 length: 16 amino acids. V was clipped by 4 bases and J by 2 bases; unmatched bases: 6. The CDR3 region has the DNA TGTGCCAGCAGCTATAGCGGGGGGGCGTGGCAAGAGACCCAGTACTTC. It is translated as CASSYSGGAWQETQYF.

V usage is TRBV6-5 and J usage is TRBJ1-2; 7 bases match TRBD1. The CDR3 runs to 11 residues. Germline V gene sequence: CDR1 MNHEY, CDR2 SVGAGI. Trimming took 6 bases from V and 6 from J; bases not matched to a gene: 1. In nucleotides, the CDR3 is TGTGCCAGCAGGACAGGGAATGGCTACACCTTC. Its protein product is CASRTGNGYTF.

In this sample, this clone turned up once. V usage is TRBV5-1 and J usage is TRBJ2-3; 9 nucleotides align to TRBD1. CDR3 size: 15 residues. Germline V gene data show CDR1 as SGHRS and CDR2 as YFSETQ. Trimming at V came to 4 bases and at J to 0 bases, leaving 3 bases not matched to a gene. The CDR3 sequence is CASSRTGESTDTQYF. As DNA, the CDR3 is TGCGCCAGCAGCCGGACAGGGGAGAGCACAGATACGCAGTATTTT. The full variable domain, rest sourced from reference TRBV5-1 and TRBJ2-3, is KAGVTQTPRYLIKTRGQQVTLSCSPISGHRSVSWYQQTPGQGLQFLFEYFSETQRNKGNFPGRFSGRQFSNSRSEMNVSTLELGDSALYLCASSRTGESTDTQYFGPGTRLTVL.

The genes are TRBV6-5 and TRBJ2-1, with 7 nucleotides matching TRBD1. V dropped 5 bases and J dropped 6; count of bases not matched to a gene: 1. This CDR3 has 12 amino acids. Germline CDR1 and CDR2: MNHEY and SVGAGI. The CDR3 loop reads CASSTGVNEQFF. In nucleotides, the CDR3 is TGTGCCAGCAGTACAGGGGTCAATGAGCAGTTCTTC.

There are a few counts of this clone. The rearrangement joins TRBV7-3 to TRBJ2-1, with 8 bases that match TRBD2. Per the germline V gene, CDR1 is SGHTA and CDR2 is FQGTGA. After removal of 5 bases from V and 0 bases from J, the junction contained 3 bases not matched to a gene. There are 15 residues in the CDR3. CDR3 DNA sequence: TGTGCCAGCAGCCCCGGGGGGGGCTCCTACAATGAGCAGTTCTTC. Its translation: CASSPGGGSYNEQFF.

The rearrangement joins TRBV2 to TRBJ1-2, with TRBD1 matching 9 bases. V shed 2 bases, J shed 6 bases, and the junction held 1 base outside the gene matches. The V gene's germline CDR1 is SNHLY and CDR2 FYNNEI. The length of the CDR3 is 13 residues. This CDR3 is CASSERDRDGYTF. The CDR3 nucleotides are TGTGCCAGCAGTGAAAGGGACAGGGATGGCTACACCTTC.

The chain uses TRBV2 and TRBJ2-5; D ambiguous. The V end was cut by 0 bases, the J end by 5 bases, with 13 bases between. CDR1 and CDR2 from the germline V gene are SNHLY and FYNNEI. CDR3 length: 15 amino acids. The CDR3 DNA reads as TGTGCCAGCAGTGAAGCCAGAGAGGTTTTGGAGACCCAGTACTTC. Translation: CASSEAREVLETQYF.

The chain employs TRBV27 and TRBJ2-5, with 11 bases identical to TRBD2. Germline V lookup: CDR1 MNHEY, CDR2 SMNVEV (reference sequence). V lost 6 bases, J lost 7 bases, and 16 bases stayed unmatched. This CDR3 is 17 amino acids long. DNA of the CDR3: TGTGCCAGCAGCCCCCTTGGGCTAGCGGGGGGCGGGGGGACCCAGTACTTC. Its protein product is CASSPLGLAGGGGTQYF.

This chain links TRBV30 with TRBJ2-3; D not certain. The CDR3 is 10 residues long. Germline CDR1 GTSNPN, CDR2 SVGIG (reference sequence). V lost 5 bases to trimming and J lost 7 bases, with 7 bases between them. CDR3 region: CAWGPYTQYF. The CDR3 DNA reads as TGTGCCTGGGGCCCATATACGCAGTATTTT.

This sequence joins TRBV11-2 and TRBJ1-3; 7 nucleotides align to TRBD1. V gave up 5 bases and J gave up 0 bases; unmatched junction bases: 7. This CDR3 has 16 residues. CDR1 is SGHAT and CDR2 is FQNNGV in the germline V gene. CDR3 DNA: TGTGCCAGCAGCAACCCGGGACAGCGCTCTGGAAACACCATATATTTT. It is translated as CASSNPGQRSGNTIYF. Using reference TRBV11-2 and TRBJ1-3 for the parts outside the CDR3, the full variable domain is EAGVAQSPRYKIIEKRQSVAFWCNPISGHATLYWYQQILGQGPKLLIQFQNNGVVDDSQLPKDRFSAERLKGVDSTLKIQPAKLEDSAVYLCASSNPGQRSGNTIYFGEGSWLTVV.